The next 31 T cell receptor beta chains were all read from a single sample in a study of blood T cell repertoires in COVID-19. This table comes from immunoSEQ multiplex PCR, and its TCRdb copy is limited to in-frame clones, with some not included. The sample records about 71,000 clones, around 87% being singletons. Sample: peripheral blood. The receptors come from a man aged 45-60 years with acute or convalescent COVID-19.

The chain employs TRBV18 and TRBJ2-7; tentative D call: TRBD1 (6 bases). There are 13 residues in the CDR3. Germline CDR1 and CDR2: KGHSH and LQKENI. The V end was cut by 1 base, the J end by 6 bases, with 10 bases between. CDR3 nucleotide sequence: TGTGCCAGCTCACCACAGGGGGAGACCGAGCAGTACGTC. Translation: CASSPQGETEQYV.

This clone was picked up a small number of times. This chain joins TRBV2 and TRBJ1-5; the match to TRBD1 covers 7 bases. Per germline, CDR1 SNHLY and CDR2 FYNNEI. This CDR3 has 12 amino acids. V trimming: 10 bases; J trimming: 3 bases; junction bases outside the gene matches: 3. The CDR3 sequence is CATGTDNQPQHF. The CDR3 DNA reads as TGTGCCACCGGGACAGACAATCAGCCCCAGCATTTT.

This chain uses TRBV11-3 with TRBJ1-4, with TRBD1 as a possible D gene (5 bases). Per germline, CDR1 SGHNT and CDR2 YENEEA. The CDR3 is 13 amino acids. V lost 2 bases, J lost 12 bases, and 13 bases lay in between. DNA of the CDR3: TGTGCCAGCAGCTTATGGGGCCCTGAGGAACTGTTTTTT. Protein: CASSLWGPEELFF.

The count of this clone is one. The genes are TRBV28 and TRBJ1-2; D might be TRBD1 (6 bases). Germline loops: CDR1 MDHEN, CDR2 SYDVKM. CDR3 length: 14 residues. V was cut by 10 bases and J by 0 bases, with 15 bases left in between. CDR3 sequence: CAITGSLANYGYTF. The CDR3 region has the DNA TGTGCCATCACAGGGAGTTTAGCTAACTATGGCTACACCTTC.

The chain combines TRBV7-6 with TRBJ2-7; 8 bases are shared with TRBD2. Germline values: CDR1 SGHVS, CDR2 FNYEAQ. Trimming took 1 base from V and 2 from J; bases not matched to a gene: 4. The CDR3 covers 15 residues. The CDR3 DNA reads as TGTGCCAGCAGCTTAGATCTAGCGGGTGCCTACGAGCAGTACTTC. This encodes CASSLDLAGAYEQYF.

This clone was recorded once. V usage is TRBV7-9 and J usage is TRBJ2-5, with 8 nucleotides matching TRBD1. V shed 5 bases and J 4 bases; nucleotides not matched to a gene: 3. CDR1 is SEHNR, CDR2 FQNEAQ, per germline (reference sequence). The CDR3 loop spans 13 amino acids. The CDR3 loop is CASSPQGAETQYF. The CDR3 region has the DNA TGTGCCAGCAGCCCTCAGGGGGCAGAGACCCAGTACTTC. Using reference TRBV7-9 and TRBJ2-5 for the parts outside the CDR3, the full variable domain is DTGVSQNPRHKITKRGQNVTFRCDPISEHNRLYWYRQTLGQGPEFLTYFQNEAQLEKSRLLSDRFSAERPKGSFSTLEIQRTEQGDSAMYLCASSPQGAETQYFGPGTRLLVL.

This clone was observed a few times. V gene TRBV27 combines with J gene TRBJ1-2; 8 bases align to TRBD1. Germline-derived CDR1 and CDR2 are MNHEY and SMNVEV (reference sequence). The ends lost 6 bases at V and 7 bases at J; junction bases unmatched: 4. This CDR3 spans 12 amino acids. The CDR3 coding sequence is TGTGCCAGCAGCCCTACAGGGGGTGGCTACACCTTC. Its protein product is CASSPTGGGYTF.

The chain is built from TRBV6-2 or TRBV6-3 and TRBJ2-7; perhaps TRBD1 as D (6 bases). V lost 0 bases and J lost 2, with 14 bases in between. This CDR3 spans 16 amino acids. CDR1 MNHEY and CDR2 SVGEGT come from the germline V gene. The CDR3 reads CASSYSGRGLTYEQYV. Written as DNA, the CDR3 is TGTGCCAGCAGTTACTCAGGCAGGGGCCTAACCTACGAGCAGTACGTC.

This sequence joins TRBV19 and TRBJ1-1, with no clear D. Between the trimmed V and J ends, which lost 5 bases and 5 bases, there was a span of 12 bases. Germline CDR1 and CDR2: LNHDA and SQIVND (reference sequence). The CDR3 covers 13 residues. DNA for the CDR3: TGTGCCAGTAGTCCTACCGCCCTTACTGAAGCTTTCTTT. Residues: CASSPTALTEAFF.

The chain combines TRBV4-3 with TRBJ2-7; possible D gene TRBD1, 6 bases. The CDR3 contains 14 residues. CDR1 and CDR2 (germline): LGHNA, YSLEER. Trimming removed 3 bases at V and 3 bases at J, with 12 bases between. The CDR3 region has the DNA TGCGCCAGCAGCCAGCTACAGGGTCGCTACGAGCAGTACTTC. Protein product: CASSQLQGRYEQYF.

As DNA, the CDR3 is TGCGCCAGCAGCCAAGAAATAGCGGCCAAATTTAACAATGAGCAGTTCTTC. Translation gives CASSQEIAAKFNNEQFF. The chain carries TRBV4-3 and TRBJ2-1; D is perhaps TRBD2 (6 bases). V lost 0 bases to trimming and J lost 5 bases, with 17 bases between them. The CDR3 runs 17 residues. Germline V CDR1 and CDR2: LGHNA, YSLEER.

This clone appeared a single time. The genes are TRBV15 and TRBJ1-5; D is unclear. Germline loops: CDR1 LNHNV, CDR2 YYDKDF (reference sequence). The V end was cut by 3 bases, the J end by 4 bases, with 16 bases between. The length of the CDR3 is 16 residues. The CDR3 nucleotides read TGTGCCACCAGCAGCGGCCGGCGGTCTGGAAATCAGCCCCAGCATTTT. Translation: CATSSGRRSGNQPQHF. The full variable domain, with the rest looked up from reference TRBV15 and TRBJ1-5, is DAMVIQNPRYQVTQFGKPVTLSCSQTLNHNVMYWYQQKSSQAPKLLFHYYDKDFNNEADTPDNFQSRRPNTSFCFLDIRSPGLGDTAMYLCATSSGRRSGNQPQHFGDGTRLSIL.

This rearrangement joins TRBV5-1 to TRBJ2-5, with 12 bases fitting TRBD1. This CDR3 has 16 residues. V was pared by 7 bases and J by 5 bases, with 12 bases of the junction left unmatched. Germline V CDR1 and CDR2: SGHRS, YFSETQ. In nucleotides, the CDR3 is TGCGCCAGCCGGAACCGGGACAGGGGGCGCCGGGAGACCCAGTACTTC. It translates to CASRNRDRGRRETQYF.

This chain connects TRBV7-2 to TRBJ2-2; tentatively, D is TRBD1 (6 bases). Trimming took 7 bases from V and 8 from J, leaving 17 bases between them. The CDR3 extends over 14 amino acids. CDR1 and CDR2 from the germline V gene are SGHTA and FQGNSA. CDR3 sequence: CASTPVEGVGELFF. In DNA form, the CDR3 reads TGTGCCAGCACCCCCGTTGAGGGGGTGGGGGAGCTGTTTTTT.

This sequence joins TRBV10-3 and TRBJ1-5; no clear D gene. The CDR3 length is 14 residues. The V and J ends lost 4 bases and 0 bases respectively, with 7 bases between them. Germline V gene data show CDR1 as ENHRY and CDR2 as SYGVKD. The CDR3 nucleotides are TGTGCCATCAGTGCGGGGAGTAGCAATCAGCCCCAGCATTTT. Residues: CAISAGSSNQPQHF.

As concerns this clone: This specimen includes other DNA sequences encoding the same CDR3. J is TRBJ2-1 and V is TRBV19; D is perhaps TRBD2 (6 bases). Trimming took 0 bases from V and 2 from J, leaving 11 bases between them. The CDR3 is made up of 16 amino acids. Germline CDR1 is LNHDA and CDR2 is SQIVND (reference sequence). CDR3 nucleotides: TGTGCCAGTAGTATAGAGGCGGGGTACCCCTACAATGAGCAGTTCTTC. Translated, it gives CASSIEAGYPYNEQFF.

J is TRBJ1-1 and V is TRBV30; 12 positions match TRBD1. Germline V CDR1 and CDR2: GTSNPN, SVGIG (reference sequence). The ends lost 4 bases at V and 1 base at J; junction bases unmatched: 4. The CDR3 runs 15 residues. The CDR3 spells CAWTGTGGPNTEAFF. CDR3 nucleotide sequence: TGTGCCTGGACCGGGACAGGGGGCCCGAACACTGAAGCTTTCTTT. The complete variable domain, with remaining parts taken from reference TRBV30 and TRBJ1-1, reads SQTIHQWPATLVQPVGSPLSLECTVEGTSNPNLYWYRQAAGRGLQLLFYSVGIGQISSEVPQNLSASRPQDRQFILSSKKLLLSDSGFYLCAWTGTGGPNTEAFFGQGTRLTVV.

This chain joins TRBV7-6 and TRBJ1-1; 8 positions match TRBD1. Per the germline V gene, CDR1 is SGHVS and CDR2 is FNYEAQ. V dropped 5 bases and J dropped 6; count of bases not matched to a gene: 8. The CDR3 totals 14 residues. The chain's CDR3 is CASSRTGGSSEAFF. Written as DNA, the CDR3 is TGTGCCAGCAGCCGTACAGGGGGGTCTTCTGAAGCTTTCTTT.

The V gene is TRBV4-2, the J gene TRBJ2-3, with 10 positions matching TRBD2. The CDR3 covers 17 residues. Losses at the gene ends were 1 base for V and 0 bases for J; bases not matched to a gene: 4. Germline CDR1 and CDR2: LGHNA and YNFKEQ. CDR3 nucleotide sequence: TGTGCCAGCAGCCAAGGGGGACTAGCGCTGAGCACAGATACGCAGTATTTT. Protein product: CASSQGGLALSTDTQYF.

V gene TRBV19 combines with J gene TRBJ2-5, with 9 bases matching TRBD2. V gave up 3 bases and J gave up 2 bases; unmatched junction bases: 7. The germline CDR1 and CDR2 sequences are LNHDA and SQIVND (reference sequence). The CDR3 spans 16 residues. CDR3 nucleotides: TGTGCCAGTAGTATTGGCCTAGCGGGGTCACAAGAGACCCAGTACTTC. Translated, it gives CASSIGLAGSQETQYF.

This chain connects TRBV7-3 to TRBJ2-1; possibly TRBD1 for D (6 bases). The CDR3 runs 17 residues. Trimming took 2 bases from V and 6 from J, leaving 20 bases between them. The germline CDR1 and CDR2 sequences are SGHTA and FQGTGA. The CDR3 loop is CASSLGTNFRGGNEQFF. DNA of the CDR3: TGTGCCAGCAGCTTAGGGACCAACTTCAGAGGGGGCAATGAGCAGTTCTTC.

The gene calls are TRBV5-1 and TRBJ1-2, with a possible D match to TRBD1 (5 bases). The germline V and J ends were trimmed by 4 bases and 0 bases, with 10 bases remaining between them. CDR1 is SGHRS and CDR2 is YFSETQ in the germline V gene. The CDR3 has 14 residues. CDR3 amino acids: CASSRDSTNYGYTF. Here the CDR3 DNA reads TGCGCCAGCAGCAGAGACAGTACTAACTATGGCTACACCTTC.

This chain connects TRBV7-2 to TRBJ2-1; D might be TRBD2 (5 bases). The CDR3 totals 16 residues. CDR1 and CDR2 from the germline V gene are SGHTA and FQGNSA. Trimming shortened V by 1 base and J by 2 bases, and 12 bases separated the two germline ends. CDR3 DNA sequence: TGTGCCAGCAGCTTAGAGTCAAGCGGACCCTACAATGAGCAGTTCTTC. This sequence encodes CASSLESSGPYNEQFF.

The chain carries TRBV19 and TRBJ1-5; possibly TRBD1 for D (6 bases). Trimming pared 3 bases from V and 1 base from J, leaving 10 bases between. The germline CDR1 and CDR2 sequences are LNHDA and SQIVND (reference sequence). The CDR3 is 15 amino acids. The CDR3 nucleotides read TGTGCCAGTAGTATGGGGGGGGCGAGCAATCAGCCCCAGCATTTT. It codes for CASSMGGASNQPQHF. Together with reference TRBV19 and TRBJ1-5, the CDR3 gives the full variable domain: DGGITQSPKYLFRKEGQNVTLSCEQNLNHDAMYWYRQDPGQGLRLIYYSQIVNDFQKGDIAEGYSVSREKKESFPLTVTSAQKNPTAFYLCASSMGGASNQPQHFGDGTRLSIL.

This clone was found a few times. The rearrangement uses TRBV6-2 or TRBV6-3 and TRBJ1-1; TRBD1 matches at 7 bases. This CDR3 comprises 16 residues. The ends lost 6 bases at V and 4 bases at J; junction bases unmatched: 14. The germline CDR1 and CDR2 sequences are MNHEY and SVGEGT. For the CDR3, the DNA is TGTGCCAGCAGCAAATACAGCCCGACAGGGCTCACTGAAGCTTTCTTT. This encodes CASSKYSPTGLTEAFF.

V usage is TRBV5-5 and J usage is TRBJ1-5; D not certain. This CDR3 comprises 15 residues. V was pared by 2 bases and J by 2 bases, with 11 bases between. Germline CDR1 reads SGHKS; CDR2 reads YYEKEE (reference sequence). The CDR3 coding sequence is TGTGCCAGCAGCTTCCAACCGGGTCGCAATCAGCCCCAGCATTTT. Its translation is CASSFQPGRNQPQHF.

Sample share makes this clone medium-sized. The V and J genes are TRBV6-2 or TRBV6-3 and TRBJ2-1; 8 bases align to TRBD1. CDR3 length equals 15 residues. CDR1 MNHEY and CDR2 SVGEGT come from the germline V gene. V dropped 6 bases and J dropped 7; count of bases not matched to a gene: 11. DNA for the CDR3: TGTGCCAGCAGCCTCGGACAGGGCGACACTAATGAGCAGTTCTTC. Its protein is CASSLGQGDTNEQFF.

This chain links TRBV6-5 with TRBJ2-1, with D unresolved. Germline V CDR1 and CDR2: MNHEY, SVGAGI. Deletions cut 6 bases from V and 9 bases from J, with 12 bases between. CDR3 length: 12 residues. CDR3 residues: CASRPVAAEQFF. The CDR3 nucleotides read TGTGCCAGCAGACCCGTTGCGGCTGAGCAGTTCTTC.

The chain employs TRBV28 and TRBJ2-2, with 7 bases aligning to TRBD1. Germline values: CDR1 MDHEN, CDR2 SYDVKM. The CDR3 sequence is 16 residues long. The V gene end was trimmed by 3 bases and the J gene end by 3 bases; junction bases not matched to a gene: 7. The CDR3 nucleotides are TGTGCCAGCAGTTTTTCCAACAGGGGCTACACCGGGGAGCTGTTTTTT. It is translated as CASSFSNRGYTGELFF.

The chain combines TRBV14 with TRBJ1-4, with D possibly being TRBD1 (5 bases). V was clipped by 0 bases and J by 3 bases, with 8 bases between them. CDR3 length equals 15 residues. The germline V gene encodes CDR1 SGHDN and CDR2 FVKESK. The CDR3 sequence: CASSQEQGSNEKLFF. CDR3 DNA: TGTGCCAGCAGCCAAGAGCAGGGATCTAATGAAAAACTGTTTTTT.

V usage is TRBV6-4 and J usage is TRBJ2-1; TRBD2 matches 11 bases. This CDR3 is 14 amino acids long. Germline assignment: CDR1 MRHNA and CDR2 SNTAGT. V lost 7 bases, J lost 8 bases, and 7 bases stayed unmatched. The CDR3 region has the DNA TGTGCCAGCACGATTACTAGCGGGAGTGATGAGCAGTTCTTC. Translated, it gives CASTITSGSDEQFF.